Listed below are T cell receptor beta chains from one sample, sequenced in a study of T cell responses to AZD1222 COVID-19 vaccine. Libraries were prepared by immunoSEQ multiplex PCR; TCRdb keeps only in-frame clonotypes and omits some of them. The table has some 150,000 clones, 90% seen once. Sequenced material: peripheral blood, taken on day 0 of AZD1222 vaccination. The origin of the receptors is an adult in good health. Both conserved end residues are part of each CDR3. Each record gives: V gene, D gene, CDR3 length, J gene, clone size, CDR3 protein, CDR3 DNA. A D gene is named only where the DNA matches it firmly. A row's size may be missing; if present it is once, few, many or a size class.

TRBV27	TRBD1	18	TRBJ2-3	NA	CASSFRGDRAWSADTQYF	TGTGCCAGCAGTTTTAGGGGAGACAGGGCTTGGAGTGCAGATACGCAGTATTTT
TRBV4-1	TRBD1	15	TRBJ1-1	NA	CASSPDRGRVTEAFF	TGCGCCAGCAGCCCGGACAGGGGGCGGGTCACTGAAGCTTTCTTT
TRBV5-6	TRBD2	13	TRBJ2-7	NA	CASSFGGAYEQYF	TGTGCCAGCAGCTTCGGGGGGGCCTACGAGCAGTACTTC
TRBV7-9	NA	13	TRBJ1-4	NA	CAIPPGESEKLFF	TGTGCCATCCCCCCGGGGGAGAGCGAAAAACTGTTTTTT
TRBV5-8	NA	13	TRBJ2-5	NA	CASSLRGQETQYF	TGTGCCAGCAGCTTGAGGGGCCAAGAGACCCAGTACTTC
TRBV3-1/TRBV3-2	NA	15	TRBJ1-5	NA	CASSQEWGDNQPQHF	TGTGCCAGCAGCCAAGAGTGGGGAGACAATCAGCCCCAGCATTTT
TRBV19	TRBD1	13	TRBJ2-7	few	CATGDRGNYEQYF	TGTGCCACCGGGGACAGGGGGAACTACGAGCAGTACTTC
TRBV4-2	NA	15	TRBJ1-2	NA	CASSEGGPPSYGYTF	TGTGCCAGCAGCGAGGGTGGGCCCCCCTCTTATGGCTACACCTTC
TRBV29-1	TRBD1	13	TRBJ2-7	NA	CSVEGTDPYEQYF	TGCAGCGTTGAGGGGACAGATCCCTACGAGCAGTACTTC
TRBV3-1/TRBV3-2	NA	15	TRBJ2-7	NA	CASSQPLDSSYEQYF	TGTGCCAGCAGCCAACCCTTAGACAGCTCCTACGAGCAGTACTTC
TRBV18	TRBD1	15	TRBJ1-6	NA	CASSLGTADNSPLHF	TGTGCCAGCTCACTAGGGACAGCCGATAATTCACCCCTCCACTTT
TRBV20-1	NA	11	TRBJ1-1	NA	CSARDRQQAFF	TGCAGTGCTAGAGATCGTCAGCAGGCTTTCTTT
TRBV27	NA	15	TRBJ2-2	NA	CASSLWTANTGELFF	TGTGCCAGCAGTTTATGGACGGCGAACACCGGGGAGCTGTTTTTT
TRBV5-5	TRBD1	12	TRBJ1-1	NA	CASSEWTGGAFF	TGTGCCAGCAGCGAATGGACAGGCGGGGCTTTCTTT
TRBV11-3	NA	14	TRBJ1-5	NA	CASSLQGSNQPQHF	TGTGCCAGCAGCTTACAGGGGAGCAATCAGCCCCAGCATTTT
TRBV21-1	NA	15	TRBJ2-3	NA	CARPTSCGGTDTQYF	TGTGCCAGACCGACTTCTTGCGGGGGCACAGATACGCAGTATTTT
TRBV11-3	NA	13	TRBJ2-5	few	CASSPGLQETQYF	TGTGCCAGCAGTCCGGGACTCCAAGAGACCCAGTACTTC
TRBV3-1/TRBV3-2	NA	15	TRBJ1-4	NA	CASSQFERSNEKLFF	TGTGCCAGCAGCCAATTTGAACGGAGTAATGAAAAACTGTTTTTT
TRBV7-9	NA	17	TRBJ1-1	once	CASSLAAGYRLNTEAFF	TGTGCCAGCAGCTTAGCGGCGGGATACAGGTTGAACACTGAAGCTTTCTTT
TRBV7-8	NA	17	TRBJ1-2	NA	CASSLGGRGNRNYGYTF	TGTGCCAGCAGCTTAGGGGGGCGCGGGAATCGAAACTATGGCTACACCTTC
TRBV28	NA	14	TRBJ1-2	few	CASSPILASYGYTF	TGTGCCAGCAGTCCCATCTTGGCCTCCTATGGCTACACCTTC
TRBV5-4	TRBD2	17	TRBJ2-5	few	CASSSQAGAGGRKTQYF	TGTGCCAGCAGCTCCCAGGCTGGAGCGGGGGGGCGGAAGACCCAGTACTTC
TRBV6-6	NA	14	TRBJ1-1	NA	CASSSTDRNTEAFF	TGTGCCAGCAGTTCCACGGATAGAAACACTGAAGCTTTCTTT
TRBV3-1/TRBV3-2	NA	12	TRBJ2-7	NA	CASSPGNYEQYF	TGTGCCAGCAGCCCGGGGAACTACGAGCAGTACTTC
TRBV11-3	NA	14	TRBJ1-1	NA	CASSLGVGNTEAFF	TGTGCCAGCAGCTTAGGTGTGGGAAACACTGAAGCTTTCTTT
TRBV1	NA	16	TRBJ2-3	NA	CTNKSRGLAATDTQYF	TGCACCAACAAAAGCCGGGGACTAGCGGCCACAGATACGCAGTATTTT
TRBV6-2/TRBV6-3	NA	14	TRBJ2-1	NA	CASSYLVGYNEQFF	TGTGCCAGCAGTTACTTGGTCGGTTACAATGAGCAGTTCTTC
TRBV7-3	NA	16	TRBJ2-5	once	CASSCKSNRVQETQYF	TGTGCCAGCAGCTGCAAATCGAACAGGGTACAAGAGACCCAGTACTTC
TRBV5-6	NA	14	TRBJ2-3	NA	CASSLFDSTDTQYF	TGTGCCAGCAGCTTGTTCGACAGCACAGATACGCAGTATTTT
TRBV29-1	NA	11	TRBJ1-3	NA	CSVGWRNTIYF	TGCAGCGTTGGTTGGAGAAACACCATATATTTT
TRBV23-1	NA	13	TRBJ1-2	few	CASSQYVRVGYTF	TGCGCCAGCAGTCAATACGTTCGAGTAGGCTACACCTTC
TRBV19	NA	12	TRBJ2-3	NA	CASSMGTATQYF	TGTGCCAGTAGTATGGGGACTGCTACGCAGTATTTT
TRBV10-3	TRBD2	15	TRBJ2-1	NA	CAISPLAGGDNEQFF	TGTGCCATCAGCCCACTAGCGGGAGGGGACAATGAGCAGTTCTTC
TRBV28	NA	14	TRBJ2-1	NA	CASKHPSSYNEQFF	TGTGCCAGCAAACACCCAAGCTCCTACAATGAGCAGTTCTTC
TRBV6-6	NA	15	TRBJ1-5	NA	CASSYSLISNQPQHF	TGTGCCAGCAGTTACTCACTTATTAGCAATCAGCCCCAGCATTTT
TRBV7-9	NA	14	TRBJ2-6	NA	CASSLGVGANVLTF	TGTGCCAGCAGCTTAGGCGTAGGGGCCAACGTCCTGACTTTC
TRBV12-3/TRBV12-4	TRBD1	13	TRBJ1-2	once	CASTQGQSLGYTF	TGTGCCAGCACCCAGGGACAGTCCTTAGGCTACACCTTC
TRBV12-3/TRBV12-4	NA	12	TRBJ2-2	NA	CASSLTTGELFF	TGTGCCAGCAGTCTAACCACCGGGGAGCTGTTTTTT
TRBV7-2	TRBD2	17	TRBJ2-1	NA	CASSLNVRLAGAVEQFF	TGTGCCAGCAGCTTAAATGTAAGACTAGCGGGAGCCGTTGAGCAGTTCTTC